A single sample gave rise to the 18 T cell receptor beta chains below, sequenced in a study of molecular identifiers for immune sequencing clone quantification. TCRdb redid the calling of the PCR reads with MiXCR, one entry per CDR3 protein. The sample shows about 320,000 distinct CDR3 sequences, 24% of them seen only once. The sequenced sample consisted of naive CD8+ T cells from blood, with Jurkat cell RNA spiked in. The subset: FACS-sorted CD8+CD4-CCR7+CD45RA+ naive T cells. These receptors were obtained from a human donor in good health. Some libraries in this study had Jurkat cell RNA spiked in.

Notes on this clonotype: A much bigger clone sits one base away, suggesting this may be a read error. The V and J genes are TRBV6-2 or TRBV6-3 and TRBJ1-5; D gene unclear. CDR3 length: 16 residues. In germline, CDR1 is MNHEY, CDR2 SVGEGT. CDR3 sequence (DNA): TGTGCCAGCAGCTCTTTTCGGAGGGTTGACAATCAGCCCCCGCATTTT. It translates to CASSSFRRVDNQPPHF.

This clonotype has a count of ten or more. The chain recombines TRBV7-3 with TRBJ2-3, with D possibly being TRBD2 (5 bases). Germline CDR1 SGHTA, CDR2 FQGTGA. CDR3 length: 15 residues. The V end was cut by 1 base, the J end by 4 bases, with 12 bases between. In DNA, the CDR3 is TGTGCCAGCAGCTTAAGTGGGAGTGGTGCAGATACGCAGTATTTT. Translated, it gives CASSLSGSGADTQYF.

The chain combines TRBV29-1 with TRBJ2-7, with D unclear. CDR1 and CDR2 from the germline V gene are SQVTM and ANQGSEA. V lost 7 bases and J 0 bases, leaving 16 bases between the germline ends. The CDR3 sequence is 14 residues long. The CDR3 DNA is TGCAGCGCCCAACCGGCAGAAATCTCCTACGAGCAGTACTTC. Translating gives CSAQPAEISYEQYF.

This clonotype was recorded at least ten times. The chain joins TRBV9 to TRBJ2-7, with D unclear. V dropped 5 bases and J dropped 4 bases, with 7 bases sitting between them. The germline gives CDR1 SGDLS, CDR2 YYNGEE. The CDR3 has 11 residues. The chain's CDR3 is CASSEGYEQYF. For the CDR3, the DNA is TGTGCCAGCAGTGAAGGGTACGAGCAGTACTTC.

The chain links TRBV4-2 to TRBJ2-5, with D possibly being TRBD2 (6 bases). In germline, CDR1 is LGHNA, CDR2 YNFKEQ. The V end was cut by 0 bases, the J end by 5 bases, with 16 bases between. The CDR3 is 16 residues long. The CDR3 loop reads CASSQENGVGGETQYF. Here the CDR3 DNA reads TGTGCCAGCAGCCAAGAGAATGGGGTGGGAGGCGAGACCCAGTACTTC.

A single count supports this clonotype. A read error may explain this, as a much larger clone is one base away. This chain uses TRBV19 with TRBJ2-7, with D tentatively TRBD1 or TRBD2 (5 bases each). V was cut by 3 bases and J by 0 bases, with 9 bases left in between. This CDR3 contains 14 residues. The germline gives CDR1 LNHDA, CDR2 SQIVND (reference sequence). The CDR3 bases are TGTGCCAGTAGTATCGGGGCTGCCTCCTACGAGCAGTACTTC. Residues: CASSIGAASYEQYF.

The gene calls are TRBV3-1 and TRBJ2-7; 7 bases fit TRBD2. The CDR3 is made up of 14 amino acids. V was pared by 0 bases and J by 2 bases, with 1 base of the junction left unmatched. Germline CDR1 is LGHDT and CDR2 is YNNKEL (reference sequence). DNA for the CDR3: TGTGCCAGCAGCCAAGACGGGGGGACCTACGAGCAGTACTTC. Translation gives CASSQDGGTYEQYF.

This clonotype has at least ten counts. The V call is TRBV28, the J call TRBJ2-7; 11 bases match TRBD1. The CDR3 length is 13 residues. Germline trimming cut 6 bases from V and 4 bases from J; bases unmatched to any gene: 2. Germline CDR1 and CDR2: MDHEN and SYDVKM. The CDR3 here is CASRGTGGYEQYF. CDR3 in DNA: TGTGCCAGCAGGGGGACAGGGGGGTACGAGCAGTACTTC.

There are a few counts of this clonotype. The gene calls are TRBV7-6 and TRBJ2-5; 8 bases line up with TRBD1. This CDR3 has 14 amino acids. V shed 4 bases and J 2 bases; nucleotides not matched to a gene: 3. CDR1 SGHVS and CDR2 FNYEAQ come from the germline V gene. CDR3 nucleotide sequence: TGTGCCAGCAGCTCCCGGGACAGGCAAGAGACCCAGTACTTC. Residues: CASSSRDRQETQYF.

This clonotype was found a few times. V gene TRBV6-5 combines with J gene TRBJ2-5; D might be TRBD2 (5 bases). The CDR3 is 11 residues long. CDR1 and CDR2 from the germline V gene are MNHEY and SVGAGI. Trimming pared 9 bases from V and 5 bases from J, leaving 10 bases between. In DNA, the CDR3 is TGTGCCAGTTACGGGGTGGAGACCCAGTACTTC. Its protein is CASYGVETQYF.

The CDR3 here is CAWRSRWQYEDTQYF. CDR3 nucleotide sequence: TGTGCCTGGAGATCCCGGTGGCAGTACGAAGATACGCAGTATTTT. The chain has TRBV30 and TRBJ2-3; D is ambiguous. Trimming removed 3 bases from V and 5 bases from J, with 18 bases in between. Germline CDR1 is GTSNPN and CDR2 is SVGIG (reference sequence). CDR3 length: 15 residues.

Regarding this clonotype: A clone one base away is much larger, so this may be a read error. The chain recombines TRBV24-1 with TRBJ1-5, with D uncertain. Per the germline V gene, CDR1 is KGHDR and CDR2 is SFDVKD. The CDR3 runs to 13 residues. The CDR3 loop is CATSDHSNQPRHF. In DNA form, the CDR3 reads TGTGCCACCAGTGATCATAGCAATCAGCCCCGGCATTTT.

Comments on this clonotype: A read error may be the cause here, since a much bigger clone is one base away. The genes are TRBV11-2 and TRBJ2-6, with D possibly TRBD1 on 5 matching bases. This CDR3 contains 19 residues. Trimming stripped 4 bases from V and 9 bases from J, with 28 bases between. Germline loops: CDR1 SGHAT, CDR2 FQNNGV. The CDR3 DNA reads as TGTGCCAGCAGCTCGATGGGATTAGGGGTCTTAAGCAGAGGCAACGTCCTGACTTTC. It encodes CASSSMGLGVLSRGNVLTF.

The chain combines TRBV7-9 with TRBJ2-5; D gene unclear. With 5 bases removed from V and 0 bases from J, the gap between germline ends came to 13 bases. This CDR3 spans 15 amino acids. Germline V gives CDR1 SEHNR, CDR2 FQNEAQ (reference sequence). The CDR3 sequence is CASSTSLGYQETQYF. The DNA for the CDR3 is TGTGCCAGCAGCACCAGCCTCGGGTACCAAGAGACCCAGTACTTC.

The gene calls are TRBV29-1 and TRBJ1-2; D might be TRBD1 (5 bases). Per germline, CDR1 SQVTM and CDR2 ANQGSEA. CDR3 length: 13 amino acids. Trimming removed 0 bases from V and 5 bases from J, with 10 bases in between. The CDR3: CSVEEEWGYGYTF. The CDR3, as DNA: TGCAGCGTTGAAGAGGAATGGGGGTATGGCTACACCTTC.

To note about this clonotype: A much larger clone differs by one base, so this may be a read error. The chain employs TRBV6-6 and TRBJ1-3, with a possible D match to TRBD1 (6 bases). This CDR3 contains 19 residues. Germline V gene data show CDR1 as MNHNY and CDR2 as SVGAGI (reference sequence). With 7 bases removed from V and 0 bases from J, the gap between germline ends came to 25 bases. CDR3 sequence reads: CASTFGPGGSESSGNTIYF. The CDR3, as DNA: TGTGCCAGCACCTTCGGACCGGGGGGCTCGGAAAGCTCTGGAAACACCATATATTTT.

The sample holds a few counts of this clonotype. The chain carries TRBV4-1 and TRBJ1-2; TRBD1 aligns across 7 bases. The CDR3 spans 16 residues. CDR1 and CDR2 from the germline V gene are MGHRA and YSYEKL. V lost 4 bases to trimming and J lost 8 bases; unmatched junction nucleotides: 16. The CDR3 DNA reads TGCGCCAGCAGCCCATACAACACCGAGGGGGCGGACGGCTACACCTTC. Residues: CASSPYNTEGADGYTF.

Remarks on this clonotype: This may be a read error: a much more frequent sequence differs by one nucleotide. The chain has TRBV24-1 and TRBJ2-2; a weak D match, TRBD2 (6 bases). Germline-derived CDR1 and CDR2 are KGHDR and SFDVKD. The CDR3 is 13 amino acids. The CDR3 nucleotides read TGTGCCACCTCGGGAGAGTTCACCGGGGAGCTGTCTTTT. Encoded protein: CATSGEFTGELSF.